A selection of T cell receptor beta chains follows, all from one sample in a study of blood T cells in healthy people across ages. TCRdb ran MiXCR on the 5' RACE reads and lists one entry per CDR3 protein. The sample has around 1,500,000 distinct CDR3 sequences, roughly 40% seen once; the top ten hold 7.9%. Sample: blood. The source is a woman younger than 35 in good health. Each CDR3 is given with its conserved first and last residue. The D gene is left open where the match is weak. Not every row has a clone size; where given, it reads once, few, many or a size class.

CDR3aa	CDR3nt	abundance	d_gene	v_gene	j_gene
CASSQVVLGTKETQYF	TGTGCCAGCAGCCAAGTAGTTCTGGGAACCAAAGAGACCCAGTACTTC	few	-	TRBV3-1	TRBJ2-5
CSVGRLAGGDTQYF	TGCAGCGTTGGCAGACTAGCGGGGGGAGATACGCAGTATTTT	few	TRBD2	TRBV29-1	TRBJ2-3
CASSQAQGVGGYTF	TGCGCCAGCAGCCAGGCCCAGGGAGTGGGGGGCTACACCTTC	-	-	TRBV4-1	TRBJ1-2
CASSGTGGDLNEQYF	TGTGCCAGCAGCGGGACTGGGGGCGATCTCAATGAGCAGTACTTC	once	-	TRBV7-9	TRBJ2-5
CSARDEQGTDTQYF	TGCAGTGCTAGAGACGAACAGGGCACAGATACGCAGTATTTT	-	-	TRBV20-1	TRBJ2-3
CASSSRGSGGENYEQYF	TGTGCCAGCAGCAGCAGGGGTAGCGGGGGGGAAAACTACGAGCAGTACTTC	once	-	TRBV21-1	TRBJ2-7
CASTLAGRSSDEQYF	TGCGCCAGCACCTTAGCGGGGAGGAGCTCCGACGAGCAGTACTTC	-	TRBD2	TRBV5-1	TRBJ2-7
CASSLDASNQPQHF	TGCGCCAGCAGCTTGGACGCTAGCAATCAGCCCCAGCATTTT	many	-	TRBV5-1	TRBJ1-5
CASSSGTKTYEQYF	TGTGCCAGCAGCTCCGGGACAAAAACCTACGAGCAGTACTTC	few	-	TRBV12-3/TRBV12-4	TRBJ2-7
CSARSDGGGNQPQHF	TGCAGTGCTAGATCCGACGGGGGTGGTAATCAGCCCCAGCATTTT	-	-	TRBV20-1	TRBJ1-5
CASSQTGGSFTETQYF	TGCGCCAGCAGCCAAACGGGCGGCAGCTTTACCGAGACCCAGTACTTC	-	-	TRBV4-1	TRBJ2-5
CASNNLMADLRNEQFF	TGCGCCAGCAACAACCTGATGGCCGACCTACGAAATGAGCAGTTCTTC	few	-	TRBV4-1	TRBJ2-1
CASSSGKGDYGYTF	TGTGCCAGCAGCTCAGGCAAGGGGGACTATGGCTACACCTTC	-	-	TRBV7-6	TRBJ1-2
CASSPPGSGKPTGKFF	TGTGCCAGCAGCCCCCCGGGTAGCGGGAAGCCTACTGGGAAGTTCTTC	-	TRBD2	TRBV6-5	TRBJ2-1
CASSLRSVTEAFF	TGTGCCAGCAGTTTAAGGAGTGTTACTGAAGCTTTCTTT	few	-	TRBV27	TRBJ1-1
CASSTTGTSVDNEQFF	TGTGCCAGCAGCACCACCGGGACTAGCGTCGACAATGAGCAGTTCTTC	-	TRBD2	TRBV3-1	TRBJ2-1
CASSPTEGLNTQYF	TGTGCCAGCAGCCCTACGGAGGGGTTGAATACGCAGTATTTT	-	-	TRBV12-3/TRBV12-4	TRBJ2-3
CASSPWGVNSDTQYF	TGCGCCAGCAGCCCATGGGGGGTTAATTCGGATACGCAGTATTTT	-	-	TRBV5-1	TRBJ2-3
CASSNFPNRGLGGIQYF	TGTGCCAGCAGTAACTTTCCTAACCGGGGCCTGGGAGGCATTCAGTACTTC	-	-	TRBV12-3/TRBV12-4	TRBJ2-4
CASSYTPWAEKLFF	TGTGCCAGCAGTTACACCCCCTGGGCAGAAAAACTGTTTTTT	few	-	TRBV6-5	TRBJ1-4
CSASGASGKTYEQYF	TGCAGTGCTAGCGGCGCTAGCGGGAAAACCTACGAGCAGTACTTC	-	TRBD2	TRBV20-1	TRBJ2-7
CASSQAPTGANVLTF	TGTGCCAGCAGCCAAGCCCCTACTGGGGCCAACGTCCTGACTTTC	-	-	TRBV3-1	TRBJ2-6
CASGPGARGHEGADTQYF	TGTGCCAGCGGCCCTGGGGCCAGGGGCCACGAGGGCGCAGATACGCAGTATTTT	few	-	TRBV7-7	TRBJ2-3
CASTRPGAPTEAFF	TGTGCCAGCACCAGGCCAGGGGCGCCGACTGAAGCTTTCTTT	once	-	TRBV5-4	TRBJ1-1
CATPNTSGRSTKNNEQFF	TGTGCCACCCCAAATACTAGCGGGAGATCAACCAAAAACAATGAGCAGTTCTTC	-	TRBD2	TRBV24-1	TRBJ2-1